The sequence of this TCR beta chain was determined in a study of cytomegalovirus exposure and HLA in healthy donors. PCR primers comprised 60 Vbeta and 13 Jbeta primers. Sequencing was performed with immunoSEQ multiplex PCR; in TCRdb, only in-frame clones are kept and a portion is missing. The repertoire holds under 200,000 clones, with about 80% as singletons. Per the germline V gene, CDR1 is SGDLS and CDR2 is YYNGEE. This CDR3 has 17 amino acids. V trimming: 5 bases; J trimming: 2 bases; junction bases outside the gene matches: 9. The source of this sequence is a man aged 50 or older in good health and CMV-seropositive. Sequencing was performed on PBMCs. This rearrangement joins TRBV9 to TRBJ2-1; TRBD2 aligns across 11 bases. CDR3 sequence: CASRTPLAGGTYNEQFF. DNA of the CDR3: TGTGCCAGCAGAACTCCCCTAGCGGGGGGTACCTACAATGAGCAGTTCTTC.